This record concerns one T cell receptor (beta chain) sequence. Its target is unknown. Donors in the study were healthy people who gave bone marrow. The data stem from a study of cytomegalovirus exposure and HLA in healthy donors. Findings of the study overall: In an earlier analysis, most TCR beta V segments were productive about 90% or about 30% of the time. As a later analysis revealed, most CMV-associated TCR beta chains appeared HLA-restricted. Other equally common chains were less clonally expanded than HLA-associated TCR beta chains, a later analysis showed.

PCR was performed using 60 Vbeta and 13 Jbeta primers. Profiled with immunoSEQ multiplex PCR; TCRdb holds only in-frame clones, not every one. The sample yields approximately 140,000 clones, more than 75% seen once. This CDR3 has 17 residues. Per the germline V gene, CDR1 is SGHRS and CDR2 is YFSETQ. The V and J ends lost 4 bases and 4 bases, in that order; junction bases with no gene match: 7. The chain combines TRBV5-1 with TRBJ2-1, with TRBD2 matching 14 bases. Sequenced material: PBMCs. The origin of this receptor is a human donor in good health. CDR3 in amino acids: CASSTRTSGRQYNEQFF. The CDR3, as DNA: TGCGCCAGCAGCACAAGGACTAGCGGGAGGCAGTACAATGAGCAGTTCTTC.